These 28 T cell receptor beta chains came from one sample sequenced in a study of tissue T cells after allogeneic stem cell transplantation. Profiling relied on immunoSEQ multiplex PCR, and the TCRdb table lists in-frame clones only, not all of them. The sample holds under 8,000 clones, over 30% seen once. Time point: mouse harvest day 14 after allogeneic transplant. The graft held 10^6 splenic CD5+ T cells and 10^7 T-cell-depleted bone marrow cells. Material for sequencing was skin. The receptors come from a female BALB/c mouse given C57BL/6 T cells with graft-versus-host disease after an allogeneic hematopoietic cell transplant.

Turning to this clone: The gene symbols are mouse symbols. Coverage ceases 1 residue before the CDR3 finishes, and the germline J gene fills in the end. V and J are TRBV3 and TRBJ1-6; D remains unclear. TRBJ1-6 is labeled an ORF, and its function is uncertain. The CDR3 consists of 13 residues. In germline, CDR1 is SNHLY, CDR2 FYNGKV (reference sequence). V was trimmed by 5 bases and J by 0 bases, leaving 2 bases between them. The covered CDR3 bases are TGTGCCAGCAGCACTTCCTATAATTCGCCCCTCTAC. It specifies CASSTSYNSPLY. The CDR3 in its entirety is CASSTSYNSPLYF.

Comment on this clone: The gene symbols are mouse symbols. The missing CDR3 end, 1 residue past where the read stops, is filled in from the germline J gene. This rearrangement joins TRBV26 to TRBJ2-7; D unclear. The CDR3 length is 12 residues. Germline V lookup: CDR1 KGHPV, CDR2 FQNQEV (reference sequence). V was pared by 4 bases and J by 1 base, with 5 bases between. CDR3: CASSPRSYEQYF. The CDR3 DNA, read in part, is TGTGCCAGCAGTCCCCGATCCTATGAACAGTAC.

Comments on this clone: The listed genes are named as in mouse. The missing CDR3 end, 1 residue past where the read stops, is filled in from the germline J gene. This sequence joins TRBV26 and TRBJ2-1, with 8 nucleotides matching TRBD2. The germline V gene encodes CDR1 KGHPV and CDR2 FQNQEV (reference sequence). Trimming took 2 bases from V and 3 from J; bases not matched to a gene: 0. The CDR3 runs 14 residues. The part of the CDR3 DNA that was read is TGTGCCAGCAGTCTGCTGGGGGGCTATGCTGAGCAGTTC. This sequence encodes CASSLLGGYAEQF. The entire CDR3 sequence reads CASSLLGGYAEQFF.

Points on this clone: Here the gene names and germline are mouse. From the germline J gene comes the end of the CDR3, since the read stops 1 residue before it. This chain connects TRBV12-2 to TRBJ1-2, with a tentative D call TRBD1 (6 bases). The germline gives CDR1 SGHLS, CDR2 HYDKME. The CDR3 has 14 residues. V was shortened by 3 bases and J by 0 bases, with 10 bases between the two germline ends. The sequenced part of the CDR3 DNA is TGTGCCAGCTCTTCCGGGACAACAAACTCCGACTACACC. As protein: CASSSGTTNSDYT. The CDR3 in its entirety is CASSSGTTNSDYTF.

Of note for this clone: Mouse gene names apply. The CDR3 bases that were read are TGTGCCAGCAGTCAACAAAATTCTGGAAATACGCTCTAT. Translated, it gives CASSQQNSGNTLY. The CDR3 in its entirety is CASSQQNSGNTLYF. The chain recombines TRBV3 with TRBJ1-3; D remains ambiguous. The CDR3 end lies 1 residue beyond the end of the read and is filled in from the germline J gene. V was trimmed by 6 bases and J by 0 bases, leaving 9 bases between them. CDR3 length: 14 amino acids. Germline CDR1 reads SNHLY; CDR2 reads FYNGKV (reference sequence).

A word on this clone: The listed genes are named as in mouse. The CDR3 goes on 1 residue after the read ends, and that part is filled in from the germline J gene. This rearrangement joins TRBV26 to TRBJ1-4; D remains unclear. CDR1 is KGHPV, CDR2 FQNQEV, per germline (reference sequence). This CDR3 is built from 14 residues. Between the trimmed V and J ends, which lost 4 bases and 0 bases, there was a span of 6 bases. The sequenced CDR3 bases are TGTGCCAGCAGTCGAGAGATTTCCAACGAAAGATTATTT. It translates to CASSREISNERLF. The entire CDR3 is CASSREISNERLFF.

There are a few counts of this clone. The gene symbols are mouse symbols. From the germline J gene comes the end of the CDR3, since the read stops 1 residue before it. The chain links TRBV4 to TRBJ2-7; 12 bases are shared with TRBD2. Looked up from germline, CDR1 is LGHDT and CDR2 is YNNKQL (reference sequence). Germline trimming cut 5 bases from V and 7 bases from J; bases unmatched to any gene: 6. This CDR3 spans 14 amino acids. CDR3 DNA (partial): TGTGCCAGCAGCCCGACTGGGGGGGCGCGGGAACAGTAC. It codes for CASSPTGGAREQY. The full CDR3 protein is CASSPTGGAREQYF.

This clone was detected only a few times. Genes and germline come from the mouse. The CDR3 goes on 1 residue after the read ends, and that part is filled in from the germline J gene. This chain uses TRBV26 with TRBJ2-5; D is perhaps TRBD2 (6 bases). Deletions cut 2 bases from V and 2 bases from J, with 8 bases between. The germline V gene has CDR1 KGHPV and CDR2 FQNQEV (reference sequence). This CDR3 region has 14 residues. The CDR3: CASSLGTFQDTQYF. The DNA read from the CDR3 is TGTGCCAGCAGTCTGGGGACTTTCCAAGACACCCAGTAC.

To note about this clone: These gene names are mouse names. The CDR3 is cut off 1 residue early in the read; its end comes from the germline J gene. Other DNA sequences in this sample translate to the same CDR3. The rearrangement uses TRBV26 and TRBJ1-6; perhaps TRBD1 as D (6 bases). TRBJ1-6 is designated an ORF whose function remains uncertain. The CDR3 is 14 amino acids. The germline V gene has CDR1 KGHPV and CDR2 FQNQEV (reference sequence). The germline V and J ends were trimmed by 3 bases and 4 bases, with 7 bases remaining between them. The CDR3 DNA, read in part, is TGTGCCAGCAGTCTTCAGGGGTATAATTCGCCCCTCTAC. Translation gives CASSLQGYNSPLY. The complete CDR3 protein is CASSLQGYNSPLYF.

Comment on this clone: Gene labels here are mouse ones. The CDR3 end is not reached by the read, which stops 1 residue before it; the germline J gene fills it in. The V gene is TRBV12-1, the J gene TRBJ2-5; 12 nucleotides align to TRBD2. Germline CDR1 SGHSN, CDR2 HYEKVE. The CDR3 has 16 residues. Unmatched junction bases numbered 8, after V lost 2 bases and J lost 6 bases. CDR3 sequence: CASSPGTGGRGDTQYF. The CDR3 DNA, read in part, is TGTGCCAGCTCTCCGGGGACTGGGGGGCGCGGTGACACCCAGTAC.

This clone was seen only a few times. Gene names are mouse gene names. The read comes to an end 1 residue before the CDR3 does, leaving the germline J gene to fill in the end. V usage is TRBV5 and J usage is TRBJ2-7; TRBD2 aligns across 7 bases. CDR3 length: 15 amino acids. Trimming removed 0 bases from V and 1 base from J; junction bases left unmatched: 3. Germline V gene lookup returns CDR1 LGHNA and CDR2 YNLKQL (reference sequence). The CDR3 DNA, read in part, is TGTGCCAGCAGCCAAGATTTGGGGGGTTCCTATGAACAGTAC. Encoded protein: CASSQDLGGSYEQY. The whole CDR3 sequence reads CASSQDLGGSYEQYF.

As for this clone: The genes are named according to mouse. CDR3 in amino acids: CASSRQGGSDYTF. The part of the CDR3 DNA that was read is TGTGCCAGCAGTCGGCAGGGAGGGTCCGACTACACC. V is TRBV26 and J is TRBJ1-2, with D maybe TRBD1 (5 bases). From the germline J gene comes the end of the CDR3, since the read stops 1 residue before it. The CDR3 is made up of 13 amino acids. Trimming took off 4 bases at V and 5 bases at J, with 11 bases between the two ends. CDR1 is KGHPV, CDR2 FQNQEV, per germline (reference sequence).

To note about this clone: The genes and germline here are from mouse. Read data end 1 residue before the CDR3 end; the end is taken from the germline J gene. The rearrangement joins TRBV23 to TRBJ1-1. CDR3 length: 15 amino acids. Germline V gives CDR1 KGHTA, CDR2 FQNQQP. Partial CDR3 DNA: TGCTCCAGCATCCCAGGGAACTGGGGAAACACAGAAGTCTTC. Translating it yields CSSIPGNWGNTEVF. The CDR3 in its entirety is CSSIPGNWGNTEVFF. Supplemented by reference TRBV23 and TRBJ1-1, the full variable domain reads DAAVTQKPRYLIKMKGQEAEMKCIPEKGHTAVFWYQQKQSKELKFLIYFQNQQPLDQIDMVKERFSAVCPSSSLCSLGIRTCEAEDSALYLCSSIPGNWGNTEVFFGKGTRLTVV.

This clone was observed a few times. Gene names follow the mouse nomenclature. The read halts 1 residue ahead of the CDR3 end, with the missing end drawn from the germline J gene. V is TRBV26 and J is TRBJ1-5; tentatively, D is TRBD1 (6 bases). CDR1 and CDR2 (germline): KGHPV, FQNQEV (reference sequence). Between the trimmed V and J ends, which lost 4 bases and 1 base, there was a span of 8 bases. CDR3 length: 14 residues. CDR3 bases read: TGTGCCAGCAGTCACAGGGAAAACAACCAGGCTCCGCTT. Residues: CASSHRENNQAPL. The entire CDR3 is CASSHRENNQAPLF.

By share of the sample, this clone is medium-sized. Gene labels here are mouse ones. The read gets to within 1 residue of the CDR3 end, and the germline J gene fills in the rest. The chain uses TRBV26 and TRBJ2-7; D gene uncertain. The CDR3 loop spans 11 amino acids. Trimming stripped 6 bases from V and 5 bases from J, with 8 bases between. Germline loops: CDR1 KGHPV, CDR2 FQNQEV (reference sequence). The CDR3 region is CASSRGDEQYF. Partial CDR3 DNA: TGTGCCAGCAGCCGCGGGGATGAACAGTAC.

Comment on this clone: Germline and genes here are mouse. The CDR3 is cut off 1 residue early in the read; its end comes from the germline J gene. This chain joins TRBV3 and TRBJ2-7; TRBD2 matches 9 bases. The CDR3 consists of 14 residues. Germline V lookup: CDR1 SNHLY, CDR2 FYNGKV (reference sequence). The junction had 6 bases not matched to a gene; V was cut back by 2 bases and J by 7 bases. CDR3 DNA, as far as it was read: TGTGCCAGCAGCTTAAGCCTGGGGGGGAGGGAACAGTAC. Its translation is CASSLSLGGREQY. The full CDR3 sequence reads CASSLSLGGREQYF.

Concerning this clone itself: Gene names follow the mouse nomenclature. With the read ending 1 residue before the CDR3 end, the germline J gene is used to fill in that end. The chain employs TRBV26 and TRBJ2-3, with unresolved D. The CDR3 runs to 11 residues. V was pared by 0 bases and J by 9 bases, with 4 bases between. The germline gives CDR1 KGHPV, CDR2 FQNQEV (reference sequence). The CDR3 protein is CASSLSKTLYF. Incomplete CDR3 DNA: TGTGCCAGCAGTCTGTCGAAGACGCTGTAT.

On this clone itself: Gene names denote mouse genes. The observed sequence ends 1 residue before the CDR3 terminus, with the missing tail filled in from the germline J gene. This rearrangement joins TRBV26 to TRBJ1-1; 9 bases align to TRBD1. CDR1 and CDR2 from the germline V gene are KGHPV and FQNQEV (reference sequence). CDR3 length: 11 residues. V was pared by 6 bases and J by 11 bases, with 4 bases of the junction left unmatched. CDR3 residues: CASSRDRDVFF. The CDR3 DNA, read in part, is TGTGCCAGCAGCCGGGACAGGGATGTCTTC.

About this clone itself: The genes are named according to mouse. The sequence runs out 1 residue before the end of the CDR3; the remainder is reconstructed from the germline J gene. The chain couples TRBV3 to TRBJ2-4; 9 bases match TRBD2. This CDR3 has 15 residues. Per germline, CDR1 SNHLY and CDR2 FYNGKV (reference sequence). V shed 5 bases, J shed 0 bases, and the junction held 3 bases outside the gene matches. The CDR3 DNA, read in part, is TGTGCCAGCAGCCCACTGGGGGGTAGTCAAAACACCTTGTAC. This encodes CASSPLGGSQNTLY. The CDR3 reads in full as CASSPLGGSQNTLYF.

Concerning this clone: Gene names and germline refer to mouse. The CDR3 goes on 1 residue after the read ends, and that part is filled in from the germline J gene. The V and J genes are TRBV29 and TRBJ2-5, with 12 bases identical to TRBD2. J was trimmed by 5 bases and V by 6 bases; bases with no gene match: 6. Germline CDR1 reads MSHET; CDR2 reads SYDVDS. This CDR3 contains 15 residues. The CDR3 sequence: CASRRTGGGRDTQYF. Incomplete CDR3 DNA: TGTGCTAGCAGGCGGACTGGGGGGGGACGAGACACCCAGTAC.

Comment on this clone: The gene names given are mouse names. The CDR3 extends 1 residue past the end of the read, so its final part is completed from the germline J gene. The chain combines TRBV3 with TRBJ2-4, with D perhaps TRBD1 (6 bases). The V gene's germline CDR1 is SNHLY and CDR2 FYNGKV (reference sequence). This CDR3 has 14 amino acids. V was cut by 1 base and J by 4 bases, with 9 bases left in between. Incomplete CDR3 DNA: TGTGCCAGCAGCTTAGTGGGACAAAAAAACACCTTGTAC. It specifies CASSLVGQKNTLY. The entire CDR3 reads CASSLVGQKNTLYF.

On this clone itself: Gene and germline names: mouse. The read ends 1 residue before the CDR3 terminus; that terminus is restored from the germline J gene. The chain recombines TRBV19 with TRBJ1-1, with D unclear. This CDR3 has 12 residues. V was cut by 5 bases and J by 5 bases, with 10 bases left in between. The germline V gene encodes CDR1 FNHDT and CDR2 SITEND (reference sequence). The CDR3 region is CASRSGWTEVFF. Partial CDR3 DNA: TGTGCCAGCAGATCGGGGTGGACAGAAGTCTTC.

Details on this clone: Gene labels here are mouse ones. Read sequence stops 1 residue before the CDR3 end, and the germline J gene provides the missing end. The rearrangement joins TRBV26 to TRBJ2-5, with D possibly being TRBD1 or TRBD2 (6 bases each). Germline lookup yields CDR1 KGHPV and CDR2 FQNQEV (reference sequence). This CDR3 comprises 13 residues. Trimming pared 4 bases from V and 2 bases from J, leaving 7 bases between. The sequenced CDR3 bases are TGTGCCAGCAGTCAGGGGGGCCAAGACACCCAGTAC. Its translation: CASSQGGQDTQY. The entire CDR3 protein reads CASSQGGQDTQYF. The full variable domain, completed using reference TRBV26 and TRBJ2-5, is NSKVIQTPRYLVKGQGQKAKMRCIPEKGHPVVFWYQQNKNNEFKFLINFQNQEVLQQIDMTEKRFSAECPSNSPCSLEIQSSEAGDSALYLCASSQGGQDTQYFGPGTRLLVL.

Concerning this clone itself: These gene names are mouse names. The CDR3 goes on 1 residue after the read ends, and that part is filled in from the germline J gene. V gene TRBV26 combines with J gene TRBJ1-3; no definite D call. Germline lookup yields CDR1 KGHPV and CDR2 FQNQEV (reference sequence). Trimming took 8 bases from V and 0 from J, leaving 8 bases between them. CDR3 size: 13 residues. CDR3 bases read: TGTGCCAGCCTCAAAAATTCTGGAAATACGCTCTAT. It yields the protein CASLKNSGNTLY. The whole CDR3 protein is CASLKNSGNTLYF.

As concerns this clone: Here the gene names and germline are mouse. The DNA ends 1 residue before the CDR3 does, and the rest of the CDR3 is filled in from the germline J gene. The gene calls are TRBV26 and TRBJ2-3; 10 bases are shared with TRBD1. The CDR3 is 15 amino acids. The germline V gene encodes CDR1 KGHPV and CDR2 FQNQEV (reference sequence). V shed 4 bases, J shed 0 bases, and the junction held 1 base outside the gene matches. The CDR3 protein is CASSRQGASAETLYF. The DNA read from the CDR3 is TGTGCCAGCAGTCGACAGGGGGCTAGTGCAGAAACGCTGTAT.

This clone was seen a few times. Gene names are mouse gene names. The sequenced fragment ends 1 residue before the CDR3 boundary, so the rest is inferred from the germline J gene. J is TRBJ1-4 and V is TRBV26; 7 nucleotides match TRBD1. With 2 bases clipped from V and 3 bases from J, the junction kept 0 bases outside the gene matches. This CDR3 region has 14 residues. Germline V lookup: CDR1 KGHPV, CDR2 FQNQEV (reference sequence). Partial CDR3 DNA: TGTGCCAGCAGTCTGGGGACAGCCAACGAAAGATTATTT. Translating it yields CASSLGTANERLF. The complete CDR3 reads CASSLGTANERLFF.

As for this clone: These gene names are mouse names. The sequence runs out 1 residue before the end of the CDR3; the remainder is reconstructed from the germline J gene. This same CDR3 is encoded by further DNA sequences in the sample. The chain joins TRBV3 to TRBJ1-3; 8 nucleotides match TRBD1. Per the germline V gene, CDR1 is SNHLY and CDR2 is FYNGKV (reference sequence). Losses at the gene ends were 5 bases for V and 2 bases for J; bases not matched to a gene: 2. The CDR3 covers 14 residues. The covered CDR3 bases are TGTGCCAGCAGCCCACAGGGGGCTGGAAATACGCTCTAT. Its protein product is CASSPQGAGNTLY. The complete CDR3 protein is CASSPQGAGNTLYF.

As to this clone: The gene symbols are mouse symbols. The read falls 1 residue short of the CDR3 end, and the missing part is taken from the germline J gene. This chain uses TRBV16 with TRBJ2-4; D gene uncertain. CDR1 and CDR2 (germline): SGHSA, FRNQAP. Trimming took 6 bases from V and 2 from J, leaving 6 bases between them. The CDR3 loop spans 12 amino acids. CDR3 amino acids: CASSHSQNTLYF. Partial CDR3 DNA: TGTGCAAGCAGTCACTCTCAAAACACCTTGTAC.